Below, 26 T cell receptor beta chains from the same sample are listed, as sequenced in a study of T-cell memory formation after mild COVID-19. TCRdb re-called the 5' RACE reads through MiXCR, storing one row per CDR3 protein. Of about 620,000 distinct CDR3 sequences in the sample, roughly 18% are singletons; the top ten hold 12%. The sample was PBMCs or a T cell subset sorted from them (not recorded which). The receptors stem from an adult woman who had mild COVID-19 (a few samples of this study predate the infection). Cell type and time point are not known.

The chain is built from TRBV7-9 and TRBJ2-7, with a possible D match to TRBD1 (5 bases). The CDR3 loop spans 15 amino acids. Trimming removed 1 base from V and 7 bases from J, with 17 bases in between. CDR1 is SEHNR, CDR2 FQNEAQ, per germline (reference sequence). CDR3 in amino acids: CASSLGSLGAVEQYF. Written as DNA, the CDR3 is TGTGCCAGCAGCTTAGGTAGTCTAGGGGCGGTAGAGCAGTACTTC. Together with reference TRBV7-9 and TRBJ2-7, the CDR3 gives the full variable domain: DTGVSQNPRHKITKRGQNVTFRCDPISEHNRLYWYRQTLGQGPEFLTYFQNEAQLEKSRLLSDRFSAERPKGSFSTLEIQRTEQGDSAMYLCASSLGSLGAVEQYFGPGTRLTVT.

This clonotype was seen a few times. V gene TRBV2 combines with J gene TRBJ2-5; TRBD2 matches at 12 bases. V lost 4 bases, J lost 4 bases, and 10 bases stayed unmatched. The CDR3 loop spans 17 amino acids. Germline CDR1 and CDR2: SNHLY and FYNNEI. CDR3 sequence (DNA): TGTGCCAGCAGTGTAGGGGCTAGCGGGAGGGCCGGAGAGACCCAGTACTTC. Translating it yields CASSVGASGRAGETQYF.

This clonotype has a handful of counts. The rearrangement links TRBV4-2 to TRBJ2-4; 7 bases fit TRBD2. The V gene's germline CDR1 is LGHNA and CDR2 YNFKEQ. After removal of 4 bases from V and 0 bases from J, the junction contained 15 bases not matched to a gene. CDR3 length equals 19 residues. CDR3 loop: CASSPDPLLAPLAKNIQYF. DNA for the CDR3: TGTGCCAGCAGCCCCGACCCACTACTAGCGCCGTTAGCCAAAAACATTCAGTACTTC.

This sequence joins TRBV2 and TRBJ1-1; D perhaps matches TRBD1 (5 bases). In germline, CDR1 is SNHLY, CDR2 FYNNEI. Trimming removed 7 bases at V and 0 bases at J, with 15 bases between. CDR3 length equals 15 residues. CDR3 sequence reads: CASKGAGFVNTEAFF. The CDR3 DNA reads TGTGCCAGCAAAGGGGCAGGGTTCGTGAACACTGAAGCTTTCTTT.

This sequence joins TRBV11-2 and TRBJ2-1; the match to TRBD2 covers 8 bases. The CDR3 is 15 amino acids. V lost 3 bases, J lost 2 bases, and 3 bases stayed unmatched. CDR1 is SGHAT, CDR2 FQNNGV, per germline. In DNA, the CDR3 is TGTGCCAGCAGCTTTACGGGAGGGCCCTACAATGAGCAGTTCTTC. Its protein product is CASSFTGGPYNEQFF.

This chain links TRBV18 with TRBJ1-6, with D unresolved. This CDR3 comprises 15 residues. Per the germline V gene, CDR1 is KGHSH and CDR2 is LQKENI. The V gene lost 2 bases and the J gene lost 0 bases, with 5 bases spanning the gap. The CDR3 DNA reads as TGTGCCAGCTCACCAGTGAGCTCCTATAATTCACCCCTCCACTTT. This encodes CASSPVSSYNSPLHF.

This chain links TRBV7-3 with TRBJ2-2; 7 nucleotides agree with TRBD2. J lost 0 bases, V lost 3 bases, and 4 bases had no gene match. Germline V lookup: CDR1 SGHTA, CDR2 FQGTGA. CDR3 length: 16 residues. CDR3 amino acids: CASSFSGTPNTGELFF. CDR3 in DNA: TGTGCCAGCAGCTTCAGCGGGACTCCGAACACCGGGGAGCTGTTTTTT.

This clonotype was counted a few times. The chain links TRBV7-9 to TRBJ1-1; D perhaps matches TRBD1 (5 bases). The CDR3 loop spans 16 amino acids. V dropped 1 base and J dropped 2 bases, with 14 bases sitting between them. Per germline, CDR1 SEHNR and CDR2 FQNEAQ (reference sequence). CDR3 sequence (DNA): TGTGCCAGCAGCTTAGGAGATGGCAGGGTAAACACTGAAGCTTTCTTT. Translated, it gives CASSLGDGRVNTEAFF.

The chain uses TRBV6-5 and TRBJ2-7, with a tentative D call TRBD1 (5 bases). V lost 4 bases to trimming and J lost 0 bases, with 7 bases between them. There are 13 residues in the CDR3. Germline CDR1 reads MNHEY; CDR2 reads SVGAGI. The CDR3 sequence: CASSWGTSYEQYF. The CDR3 nucleotides read TGTGCCAGCAGTTGGGGCACCTCCTACGAGCAGTACTTC.

The chain couples TRBV6-6 to TRBJ2-7; TRBD2 matches at 13 bases. The CDR3 covers 14 residues. J gave up 2 bases and V 6 bases, and 1 base lay outside the gene matches. The germline V gene has CDR1 MNHNY and CDR2 SVGAGI (reference sequence). CDR3 bases: TGTGCCAGCAGAACTAGCGGGGGGGCCTACGAGCAGTACTTC. Amino acid sequence: CASRTSGGAYEQYF.

This clonotype was detected a few times. This rearrangement joins TRBV5-1 to TRBJ1-1, with a weak D call TRBD1 (5 bases). V lost 7 bases and J lost 4, with 20 bases in between. There are 15 residues in the CDR3. Germline V gene data show CDR1 as SGHRS and CDR2 as YFSETQ. This CDR3 is CASYLREGSSTEAFF. In DNA, the CDR3 is TGCGCCAGCTACCTCAGGGAAGGGTCGAGCACTGAAGCTTTCTTT.

The chain combines TRBV19 with TRBJ1-2, with no clear D. The CDR3 is 11 residues long. The V end lost 10 bases, the J end lost 7 bases, and 13 bases lay between the germline ends. Germline CDR1 LNHDA, CDR2 SQIVND (reference sequence). DNA of the CDR3: TGTGCCACCGAGCAAGGGCTTGGCTACACCTTC. Encoded protein: CATEQGLGYTF.

CDR3 DNA: TGTGCCTGGGACAGGGAAGGGCCTAACTATGGCTACACCTTC. It specifies CAWDREGPNYGYTF. The gene calls are TRBV30 and TRBJ1-2, with 7 bases fitting TRBD1. Germline V CDR1 and CDR2: GTSNPN, SVGIG (reference sequence). This CDR3 has 14 amino acids. V shed 5 bases and J 0 bases; nucleotides not matched to a gene: 6. Based on the CDR3 plus reference TRBV30 and TRBJ1-2, the full variable domain is SQTIHQWPATLVQPVGSPLSLECTVEGTSNPNLYWYRQAAGRGLQLLFYSVGIGQISSEVPQNLSASRPQDRQFILSSKKLLLSDSGFYLCAWDREGPNYGYTFGSGTRLTVV.

The genes are TRBV6-6 and TRBJ2-7, with 7 nucleotides matching TRBD2. This CDR3 region has 13 residues. Germline assignment: CDR1 MNHNY and CDR2 SVGAGI (reference sequence). J lost 6 bases, V lost 6 bases, and 8 bases had no gene match. This chain's CDR3 is CASSRTPGGEQYF. The DNA for the CDR3 is TGTGCCAGCAGCCGGACACCGGGGGGCGAGCAGTACTTC.

This clonotype was observed a few times. This rearrangement joins TRBV30 to TRBJ2-5, with D maybe TRBD1 (5 bases). Germline loops: CDR1 GTSNPN, CDR2 SVGIG (reference sequence). The V end was cut by 0 bases, the J end by 1 base, with 6 bases between. This CDR3 is 13 amino acids long. DNA of the CDR3: TGTGCCTGGAGTGTAGACAGCCAAGAGACCCAGTACTTC. Protein: CAWSVDSQETQYF.

This clonotype turned up a few times. The chain couples TRBV20-1 to TRBJ2-5; no definite D call. Per germline, CDR1 DFQATT and CDR2 SNEGSKA (reference sequence). The CDR3 runs to 11 residues. Trimming removed 5 bases from V and 5 bases from J, with 9 bases in between. As DNA, the CDR3 is TGCAGTGCTGCCTCTCGGGAGACCCAGTACTTC. Protein: CSAASRETQYF.

This clonotype showed up just a few times. The V gene is TRBV27, the J gene TRBJ2-7, with 9 bases that match TRBD2. This CDR3 contains 14 residues. Losses at the gene ends were 4 bases for V and 5 bases for J; bases not matched to a gene: 6. Per the germline V gene, CDR1 is MNHEY and CDR2 is SMNVEV (reference sequence). The CDR3 bases are TGTGCCAGCAGTTCGCCGGGACTAGCTAACGAGCAGTACTTC. It encodes CASSSPGLANEQYF.

In DNA, the CDR3 is TGCGCCAGCAGCTTAGGTCGCGGGGCTCCATCCTACGAGCAGTACTTC. Amino acid sequence: CASSLGRGAPSYEQYF. The chain couples TRBV4-1 to TRBJ2-7; D perhaps matches TRBD2 (6 bases). CDR1 is MGHRA, CDR2 YSYEKL, per germline. V dropped 5 bases and J dropped 1 base, with 18 bases sitting between them. This CDR3 has 16 residues.

This clonotype came up many times. The chain joins TRBV11-2 to TRBJ2-3, with 13 bases that match TRBD2. The ends lost 1 base at V and 9 bases at J; junction bases unmatched: 4. The CDR3 contains 15 residues. Germline assignment: CDR1 SGHAT and CDR2 FQNNGV. The CDR3 here is CASSLAGLAGITQYF. The DNA of the CDR3 is TGTGCCAGCAGCTTAGCGGGACTAGCGGGGATAACGCAGTATTTT.

The chain combines TRBV7-9 with TRBJ2-5, with D maybe TRBD1 (6 bases). Per germline, CDR1 SEHNR and CDR2 FQNEAQ (reference sequence). V lost 5 bases to trimming and J lost 0 bases, with 13 bases between them. This CDR3 spans 15 amino acids. The CDR3 here is CASSLGQMYQETQYF. The DNA for the CDR3 is TGTGCCAGCAGCCTCGGACAGATGTACCAAGAGACCCAGTACTTC.

The gene calls are TRBV20-1 and TRBJ2-7; 8 bases agree with TRBD1. The V segment lost 6 bases and the J segment 6 bases; nucleotides outside the gene matches: 10. The CDR3 consists of 13 residues. CDR1 is DFQATT, CDR2 SNEGSKA, per germline (reference sequence). CDR3 in DNA: TGCAGTGCCACCGCAGGGGGCGGGCGCGAGCAGTACTTC. Amino acids: CSATAGGGREQYF.

The chain couples TRBV29-1 to TRBJ2-7; D remains unclear. Germline lookup yields CDR1 SQVTM and CDR2 ANQGSEA. Trimming shortened V by 4 bases and J by 2 bases, and 6 bases separated the two germline ends. This CDR3 contains 11 residues. The CDR3 bases are TGCAGCGTTGGTTCTCCCTACGAGCAGTACTTC. It codes for CSVGSPYEQYF.

This clonotype has just a few counts. The genes are TRBV11-2 and TRBJ2-7; D is perhaps TRBD1 or TRBD2 (5 bases each). Per the germline V gene, CDR1 is SGHAT and CDR2 is FQNNGV. V lost 3 bases and J lost 2, with 17 bases in between. CDR3 length: 16 amino acids. In DNA form, the CDR3 reads TGTGCCAGCAGCTTGGGTACTCGGGACGGCACCTACGAGCAGTACTTC. Translated, it gives CASSLGTRDGTYEQYF.

This clonotype was seen a handful of times. The chain employs TRBV7-8 and TRBJ2-3; 9 bases align to TRBD1. With V trimmed by 9 bases and J by 4 bases, 11 bases remained unmatched. Germline CDR1 reads SGHVS; CDR2 reads FQNEAQ. This CDR3 contains 15 residues. Here the CDR3 reads CASGGPTGGPDTQYF. The CDR3 region has the DNA TGTGCCAGTGGGGGTCCGACAGGGGGACCAGATACGCAGTATTTT. The variable domain in full, with the rest retrieved from reference TRBV7-8 and TRBJ2-3, is GAGVSQSPRYKVAKRGQDVALRCDPISGHVSLFWYQQALGQGPEFLTYFQNEAQLDKSGLPSDRFFAERPEGSVSTLKIQRTQQEDSAVYLCASGGPTGGPDTQYFGPGTRLTVL.

This clonotype came up a few times. V gene TRBV15 combines with J gene TRBJ2-7; D gene unclear. V dropped 4 bases and J dropped 0 bases, with 10 bases sitting between them. Germline loops: CDR1 LNHNV, CDR2 YYDKDF (reference sequence). This CDR3 comprises 14 residues. CDR3 coding DNA: TGTGCCACCAGCAAGGACGGAAGCTCCTACGAGCAGTACTTC. Protein product: CATSKDGSSYEQYF.

This clonotype was detected many times. The V call is TRBV20-1, the J call TRBJ1-3; D gene ambiguous. The germline gives CDR1 DFQATT, CDR2 SNEGSKA (reference sequence). This CDR3 has 15 amino acids. Trimming removed 3 bases from V and 1 base from J, with 13 bases in between. CDR3 residues: CSASAGSPSGNTIYF. DNA for the CDR3: TGCAGTGCTAGCGCGGGCAGCCCTTCTGGAAACACCATATATTTT.